The TCR beta chain described here comes from a study of T cell clonotyping in hematopoietic cell transplantation. General study points: CD4 and CD8 repertoire contributions could not be separated without sorting.

This clone was recorded only once. Its target is not known. The method was immunoSEQ multiplex PCR; TCRdb's version includes in-frame clones alone and lacks a portion of them. The table shows tens of thousands of clones, with roughly 94% occurring only once. V lost 1 base to trimming and J lost 6 bases, with 7 bases between them. Germline V CDR1 and CDR2: GTSNPN, SVGIG (reference sequence). The CDR3 has 13 amino acids. The time point: recipient sample about 28 days before transplant, after cytoreduction. Sample: peripheral blood mononuclear cells, taken before stem cell transplant. The chain links TRBV30 to TRBJ1-6; D call uncertain. The receptor comes from a man in his forties with chronic myeloid leukemia. Some clones in this sample may be carry-over from other donors' samples. CDR3 nucleotides: TGTGCCTGGAGTGAAGGCGCTAATTCACCCCTCCACTTT. Residues: CAWSEGANSPLHF.